This TCR beta chain was captured in a study of T cells in localized non-small cell lung cancer (dated by TCRdb to the early 2020s). Context from the whole study: The study examined T cell repertoires in 200 to 300 patients with early-stage NSCLC and compared tumors with uninvolved tumor-adjacent lungs. The cohort was made up of 236 treatment-naive NSCLC patients whose localized lung tumors had been resected. NSCLC patients had a mean age of roughly 66 years, and 129 were male and 107 female. Study-wide findings and limitations: Longer overall survival was associated with higher T cell density in blood, whereas shorter survival was associated with higher clonality in adjacent lung. Because multi-region tumor sequencing was not done, intratumor heterogeneity could not be ruled out. Of the top 100 tumor clones, a median of roughly 57 were detected in paired uninvolved adjacent lung; about 26 were also among that lung's top 100. Because of the exploratory design, TCR variables were selected using unadjusted p-values without false-discovery rate correction. The highest T cell clonality was observed in uninvolved tumor-adjacent lung, where clonality exceeded that of tumor, suggesting that antigenic responses were more focused in uninvolved tumor-adjacent lung.

With respect to this clone: Its antigen is still unknown. Base-call qualities are not available, and no considerably larger clone is one nucleotide away.

At diagnosis, peripheral blood, uninvolved tumor-adjacent lung and tumor were collected and were preserved as a mix of fresh-frozen and FFPE material. For TCR repertoire profiling, blood samples were analyzed in the form of peripheral blood mononuclear cells. From a lookup of the germline V gene, CDR1 and CDR2 are WSHSY and SAAADI. From V the trimming removes 6 bases and from J it removes 8 bases, while the gene matches leave 5 bases of the junction unaccounted for. The CDR3, from cysteine to phenylalanine, totals 14 residues. Only the CDR3 DNA is retained, 42 bases long and in frame from the first base. TCR beta CDR3 regions were sequenced from DNA using the immunoSEQ Assay. The published analysis was carried out like this. T cell density was computed as TCR beta template counts normalized to usable DNA estimated by amplifying housekeeping genes. Using the preseqR package, richness was estimated by extrapolating to 120,000 templates for tissue samples and 400,000 templates for PBMC samples. Clonality was defined as one minus Pielou's evenness. To identify tissue-enriched TCRs, differential abundance testing was run on productive amino-acid clonotypes with a minimum total count of 5 and an alpha of 0.1. The Jaccard Index and the Morisita Overlap Index were used to quantify repertoire overlap between compartments. TCR beta CDR3s were clustered by GLIPH together with public tetramer-defined viral CDR3s, and at least three viral sequences plus V-gene enrichment were required for viral motifs. The source is immuneACCESS, and TCRdb retained only in-frame sequences with V and J called. Part of the clones is not carried over; for the studies checked, unresolved V genes explain less than half of this, and the remainder is unexplained. That table supplies the V and J calls and clone size; D and trimming were determined from the DNA. The sample table lists 20,000 to 25,000 clones, around 90% of them with a count of one. Around 7% of the sample lies in the top ten.

The chain employs TRBV10-2 and TRBJ2-1, with 12 middle bases fitting TRBD2. The sequence derives from a male donor older than 55 with stage I squamous cell lung carcinoma. Sequenced here: peripheral blood, sampled before any cancer treatment. In nucleotides, the sequence is TGCGCCAGCAGACCTAGCGGGGGGGTCTATGAGCAGTTCTTC. The translation is CASRPSGGVYEQFF.